These 27 T cell receptor beta chains were all obtained from the same sample, sequenced in a study of blood T cell repertoires in COVID-19. Produced via immunoSEQ multiplex PCR; TCRdb's table is partial and in-frame only. The data contain around 260,000 clones, around 90% of them singletons. The sequenced sample consisted of peripheral blood. Receptors were obtained from a man aged 60 to 75 who had recovered from COVID-19.

This chain uses TRBV5-1 with TRBJ2-2; D gene ambiguous. Per germline, CDR1 SGHRS and CDR2 YFSETQ. The CDR3 extends over 14 amino acids. V lost 4 bases to trimming and J lost 0 bases, with 7 bases between them. The CDR3 sequence: CASSPTSNTGELFF. The CDR3 DNA reads as TGCGCCAGCAGCCCGACATCGAACACCGGGGAGCTGTTTTTT.

The chain is built from TRBV5-1 and TRBJ1-2; 11 nucleotides match TRBD1. The CDR3 loop spans 15 amino acids. V lost 3 bases, J lost 8 bases, and 9 bases stayed unmatched. Germline lookup yields CDR1 SGHRS and CDR2 YFSETQ. The CDR3 here is CASSSRTGGAEGYTF. The CDR3 coding sequence is TGCGCCAGCAGCTCTCGGACAGGGGGCGCGGAAGGCTACACCTTC.

J is TRBJ2-7 and V is TRBV5-1; a possible D gene is TRBD1 (5 bases). CDR3 length equals 15 residues. Trimming stripped 5 bases from V and 0 bases from J, with 15 bases between. The germline V gene encodes CDR1 SGHRS and CDR2 YFSETQ. The CDR3 nucleotides are TGCGCCAGCAGACAGGAAGGGGCCAGCTCCTACGAGCAGTACTTC. Residues: CASRQEGASSYEQYF.

In this sample, this clone turned up a few times. This chain connects TRBV9 to TRBJ1-6; D remains ambiguous. CDR1 SGDLS and CDR2 YYNGEE come from the germline V gene. The CDR3 is 15 residues long. Trimming removed 0 bases at V and 7 bases at J, with 11 bases between. The CDR3 sequence: CASSVDSGRNSPLHF. In DNA, the CDR3 is TGTGCCAGCAGCGTAGATTCAGGAAGAAATTCACCCCTCCACTTT.

The gene calls are TRBV2 and TRBJ2-3; 11 nucleotides align to TRBD2. The CDR3 spans 16 residues. Looked up from germline, CDR1 is SNHLY and CDR2 is FYNNEI. Trimming removed 6 bases from V and 1 base from J; junction bases left unmatched: 6. The DNA for the CDR3 is TGTGCCAGCAGGGGAAAACTAGCGGGGGGCACAGATACGCAGTATTTT. The encoded protein is CASRGKLAGGTDTQYF. Full variable domain (rest looked up from reference TRBV2 and TRBJ2-3): EPEVTQTPSHQVTQMGQEVILRCVPISNHLYFYWYRQILGQKVEFLVSFYNNEISEKSEIFDDQFSVERPDGSNFTLKIRSTKLEDSAMYFCASRGKLAGGTDTQYFGPGTRLTVL.

This clone was counted ten times or more. This chain joins TRBV5-1 and TRBJ2-2, with TRBD1 matching 10 bases. The germline CDR1 and CDR2 sequences are SGHRS and YFSETQ. The CDR3 spans 18 residues. After removal of 1 base from V and 0 bases from J, the junction contained 6 bases not matched to a gene. Written as DNA, the CDR3 is TGCGCCAGCAGCTTGACTGGGACAGGGGTCGCGAACACCGGGGAGCTGTTTTTT. It yields the protein CASSLTGTGVANTGELFF.

V and J are TRBV7-3 and TRBJ2-1; a weak D match, TRBD1 (5 bases). The CDR3 covers 16 residues. The V end was cut by 0 bases, the J end by 2 bases, with 11 bases between. Per the germline V gene, CDR1 is SGHTA and CDR2 is FQGTGA. The CDR3 spells CASSLTGFRAYNEQFF. The CDR3 nucleotides are TGTGCCAGCAGCTTAACCGGTTTCAGGGCCTACAATGAGCAGTTCTTC. Filled out from reference TRBV7-3 and TRBJ2-1, the complete variable domain reads GAGVSQTPSNKVTEKGKYVELRCDPISGHTALYWYRQSLGQGPEFLIYFQGTGAADDSGLPNDRFFAVRPEGSVSTLKIQRTERGDSAVYLCASSLTGFRAYNEQFFGPGTRLTVL.

The chain links TRBV6-6 to TRBJ2-1, with D unclear. Germline V gene lookup returns CDR1 MNHNY and CDR2 SVGAGI (reference sequence). V was shortened by 0 bases and J by 7 bases, with 4 bases between the two germline ends. The CDR3 sequence is 12 residues long. As DNA, the CDR3 is TGTGCCAGCAGTTACTCGAGGAATGAGCAGTTCTTC. The encoded protein is CASSYSRNEQFF.

The gene calls are TRBV18 and TRBJ1-6; 7 bases agree with TRBD1. The CDR3 covers 16 residues. The trim removed 6 bases at V and 8 bases at J, leaving 13 bases unmatched. Germline V lookup: CDR1 KGHSH, CDR2 LQKENI. The chain's CDR3 is CASSYDRVRLDSPLHF. CDR3 nucleotides: TGTGCCAGCTCTTACGACAGGGTTCGCCTTGATTCACCCCTCCACTTT. Together with reference TRBV18 and TRBJ1-6, the CDR3 gives the full variable domain: NAGVMQNPRHLVRRRGQEARLRCSPMKGHSHVYWYRQLPEEGLKFMVYLQKENIIDESGMPKERFSAEFPKEGPSILRIQQVVRGDSAAYFCASSYDRVRLDSPLHFGNGTRLTVT.

The genes are TRBV29-1 and TRBJ2-7, with TRBD2 as a possible D gene (6 bases). The V end lost 6 bases, the J end lost 7 bases, and 19 bases lay between the germline ends. The CDR3 loop spans 13 amino acids. Germline CDR1 and CDR2: SQVTM and ANQGSEA. The CDR3 DNA is TGCAGCGTCGGGGGTCCCATTGTTTGGGAGCAGTACTTC. This encodes CSVGGPIVWEQYF.

V gene TRBV9 combines with J gene TRBJ2-1, with TRBD1 matching over 10 bases. The length of the CDR3 is 14 residues. J gave up 9 bases and V 3 bases, and 6 bases lay outside the gene matches. Germline V gene data show CDR1 as SGDLS and CDR2 as YYNGEE. CDR3 sequence (DNA): TGTGCCAGCAGCGGACAGGGGGCAATCGGTGAGCAGTTCTTC. Its translation: CASSGQGAIGEQFF. The full variable domain, with the rest looked up from reference TRBV9 and TRBJ2-1, is DSGVTQTPKHLITATGQRVTLRCSPRSGDLSVYWYQQSLDQGLQFLIQYYNGEERAKGNILERFSAQQFPDLHSELNLSSLELGDSALYFCASSGQGAIGEQFFGPGTRLTVL.

This clone appeared once. This chain uses TRBV3-1 (or the pseudogene TRBV3-2) with TRBJ1-1; D gene ambiguous. Germline V lookup: CDR1 LGHDT, CDR2 YNNKEL (reference sequence). The CDR3 totals 14 residues. V was clipped by 4 bases and J by 4 bases, with 13 bases between them. In DNA, the CDR3 is TGTGCCAGCAGCCTACGGGTCCGGGGCACTGAAGCTTTCTTT. It specifies CASSLRVRGTEAFF.

This chain connects TRBV24-1 to TRBJ2-3, with D tentatively TRBD1 (6 bases). The V gene's germline CDR1 is KGHDR and CDR2 SFDVKD. The CDR3 runs to 16 residues. V was trimmed by 5 bases and J by 0 bases, leaving 14 bases between them. The CDR3 sequence: CATSASGDASTDTQYF. The CDR3 DNA sequence: TGTGCCACCAGTGCTTCAGGGGACGCGAGCACAGATACGCAGTATTTT.

V and J are TRBV18 and TRBJ1-2, with D maybe TRBD1 (6 bases). V was clipped by 7 bases and J by 5 bases, with 17 bases between them. There are 14 residues in the CDR3. CDR1 is KGHSH, CDR2 LQKENI, per germline. The chain's CDR3 is CASYPGGAKYGYTF. CDR3 DNA: TGTGCCAGCTACCCCGGGGGGGCCAAATATGGCTACACCTTC.

This chain links TRBV10-3 with TRBJ2-2, with 7 positions matching TRBD2. CDR3 length: 15 residues. Germline V gene lookup returns CDR1 ENHRY and CDR2 SYGVKD. Unmatched junction bases numbered 12, after V lost 10 bases and J lost 4 bases. The CDR3 bases are TGTGCCACCCAAAGGGCGGGGGAGAGCACCGGGGAGCTGTTTTTT. Translation gives CATQRAGESTGELFF.

The V and J genes are TRBV29-1 and TRBJ2-5; 10 nucleotides agree with TRBD2. V shed 7 bases, J shed 2 bases, and the junction held 4 bases outside the gene matches. CDR3 length: 13 amino acids. The germline V gene has CDR1 SQVTM and CDR2 ANQGSEA. The CDR3 sequence is CSAVLAGQETQYF. In DNA form, the CDR3 reads TGCAGCGCCGTACTAGCGGGGCAAGAGACCCAGTACTTC.

The rearrangement joins TRBV6-5 to TRBJ2-4, with TRBD2 as a possible D gene (7 bases). CDR1 is MNHEY, CDR2 SVGAGI, per germline. The CDR3 extends over 14 amino acids. The V and J ends lost 6 bases and 3 bases respectively, with 12 bases between them. CDR3 region: CASRGGGSKNIQYF. The CDR3 DNA reads as TGTGCCAGCAGAGGGGGGGGTAGCAAAAACATTCAGTACTTC.

This chain connects TRBV6-5 to TRBJ2-7; 9 bases line up with TRBD1. Trimming at V came to 2 bases and at J to 2 bases, leaving 4 bases not matched to a gene. The CDR3 spans 15 residues. CDR1 MNHEY and CDR2 SVGAGI come from the germline V gene. CDR3 loop: CASSYGGQGPYEQYF. In DNA form, the CDR3 reads TGTGCCAGCAGTTACGGGGGACAGGGACCCTACGAGCAGTACTTC.

The chain couples TRBV18 to TRBJ2-3; tentatively, D is TRBD2 (5 bases). The CDR3 sequence is 15 residues long. V was clipped by 0 bases and J by 0 bases, with 7 bases between them. CDR1 is KGHSH, CDR2 LQKENI, per germline. The CDR3 protein is CASSPPRASTDTQYF. CDR3 DNA sequence: TGTGCCAGCTCACCACCGAGGGCCAGCACAGATACGCAGTATTTT.

The sample holds a few counts of this clone. This chain connects TRBV18 to TRBJ1-6; maybe TRBD1 (6 bases). The CDR3 totals 13 residues. Trimming stripped 6 bases from V and 10 bases from J, with 13 bases between. The germline V gene has CDR1 KGHSH and CDR2 LQKENI. The CDR3 DNA is TGTGCCAGCTCTCCGGGGACAAACTCACCCCTCCACTTT. Translated: CASSPGTNSPLHF.

The chain is built from TRBV29-1 and TRBJ2-7; D might be TRBD1 (6 bases). Trimming took 6 bases from V and 2 from J, leaving 32 bases between them. CDR3 length: 19 amino acids. Germline CDR1 and CDR2: SQVTM and ANQGSEA. The CDR3 nucleotides read TGCAGCGTCGCCGCTATCCGGGACACAATTCGCGGGCCCCCCTACGAGCAGTACTTC. The encoded protein is CSVAAIRDTIRGPPYEQYF.

The chain combines TRBV6-5 with TRBJ2-7, with D possibly TRBD1 on 5 matching bases. This CDR3 comprises 15 residues. Germline V CDR1 and CDR2: MNHEY, SVGAGI. Between the trimmed V and J ends, which lost 5 bases and 3 bases, there was a span of 17 bases. CDR3 nucleotide sequence: TGTGCCAGCAGTAACCTTGACAGAGGAGACTACGAGCAGTACTTC. Translating gives CASSNLDRGDYEQYF.

The chain carries TRBV19 and TRBJ2-2; D is perhaps TRBD2 (5 bases). The CDR3 totals 13 residues. Germline CDR1 and CDR2: LNHDA and SQIVND (reference sequence). Deletions cut 10 bases from V and 6 bases from J, with 15 bases between. DNA of the CDR3: TGTGCCACCAAATATGAGGGTCCCGGGGAGCTGTTTTTT. It is translated as CATKYEGPGELFF.

This clone was seen once. This rearrangement joins TRBV19 to TRBJ1-1, with D maybe TRBD1 (5 bases). CDR3 size: 17 residues. Germline V gene lookup returns CDR1 LNHDA and CDR2 SQIVND (reference sequence). V was clipped by 4 bases and J by 1 base, with 19 bases between them. The CDR3 nucleotides read TGTGCCAGTAGTACCTCATATGGGGGGATCTCGAACACTGAAGCTTTCTTT. This gives the protein CASSTSYGGISNTEAFF. Full variable domain (outside the CDR3, taken from reference TRBV19 and TRBJ1-1): DGGITQSPKYLFRKEGQNVTLSCEQNLNHDAMYWYRQDPGQGLRLIYYSQIVNDFQKGDIAEGYSVSREKKESFPLTVTSAQKNPTAFYLCASSTSYGGISNTEAFFGQGTRLTVV.

The genes are TRBV19 and TRBJ2-2, with 8 bases identical to TRBD1. V gave up 5 bases and J gave up 3 bases; unmatched junction bases: 5. CDR3 size: 15 residues. The germline V gene has CDR1 LNHDA and CDR2 SQIVND (reference sequence). The CDR3 DNA follows: TGTGCCAGTAGTCCGGACAGGGTATACACCGGGGAGCTGTTTTTT. Protein sequence: CASSPDRVYTGELFF. Based on the CDR3 plus reference TRBV19 and TRBJ2-2, the full variable domain is DGGITQSPKYLFRKEGQNVTLSCEQNLNHDAMYWYRQDPGQGLRLIYYSQIVNDFQKGDIAEGYSVSREKKESFPLTVTSAQKNPTAFYLCASSPDRVYTGELFFGEGSRLTVL.

V and J are TRBV18 and TRBJ2-1; 7 bases map to TRBD1. CDR1 is KGHSH, CDR2 LQKENI, per germline. The CDR3 length is 15 residues. Germline trimming cut 6 bases from V and 6 bases from J; bases unmatched to any gene: 11. The CDR3 DNA follows: TGTGCCAGCTCCCCCGGACAGGAGCAGGGCAATGAGCAGTTCTTC. Translating gives CASSPGQEQGNEQFF.

The rearrangement uses TRBV9 and TRBJ1-3; possibly TRBD1 for D (5 bases). This CDR3 has 17 residues. Trimming removed 0 bases at V and 4 bases at J, with 17 bases between. The germline CDR1 and CDR2 sequences are SGDLS and YYNGEE. The CDR3 coding sequence is TGTGCCAGCAGCGTAGGGCAACAGGCCCGCGCGGGAAACACCATATATTTT. Translation: CASSVGQQARAGNTIYF.